This T cell receptor (beta chain) originates from a study of T-cell reconstitution after alpha-beta-depleted transplantation in children (dated by TCRdb to the mid-2010s). For context, the study as a whole: Using TCR repertoire profiling, the study quantitatively followed how T-cell immune reconstitution unfolded in children after TCRalphabeta/CD19-depleted allogeneic hematopoietic cell transplantation. Overall results and qualifications from the work: In some patients, the high TCRbeta diversity seen at day 60 was put down to recipient T cells and intrathymic progenitors that had survived conditioning. Over the following months the frequencies of hyperexpanded clones went down, and after one year T-cell counts and TCRbeta diversity were mostly credited to newly produced T cells. About two months after transplant, the apparently early recovery of alphabetaT-cell counts reportedly depended on just several hundred clones that had expanded rapidly and came from non-depleted graft cells.

Looking up the germline V gene (reference sequence) yields CDR1 DFQATT and CDR2 SNEGSKA. The V and J ends are trimmed by 1 base and 5 bases, leaving 17 bases between them. The CDR3 runs 15 amino acids, cysteine and phenylalanine included. Just CDR3 DNA is preserved here, 45 bases in frame from base 1. This clonotype was counted at least ten times. Its cognate antigen has yet to be identified. No much larger clonotype is one base removed from it; base qualities were not supplied. The library relied on PCR. TCRdb shows the sequencer as Illumina HiSeq 2500. To normalize quantification of the TCRbeta repertoire, the TCR libraries were built with molecular barcoding that relied on unique molecular identifiers. TCRdb reworked the public reads: Q25 trimming with fastp, MiXCR clone assembly, productive beta chains retained. Rows are unified per CDR3 protein, each entry keeping the most common DNA and genes. This sample lists hundreds of thousands of distinct CDR3 sequences; approximately 10% were detected once. The ten largest clones add up to 23% of the sample.

The treatment or condition label of this sample denotes: allogeneic hematopoietic cell transplantation with graft depleted of TCRalphabeta T cells and CD19 B cells. TCRalphabeta/CD19-depleted allogeneic hematopoietic cell grafts were given to the transplant recipients, all of whom were children. The receptor chain draws on TRBV20-1 and TRBJ1-2; there is no confident call for the D gene. The sequences come from peripheral blood, collected 180 days after TCRalphabeta/CD19-depleted stem cell transplant. The source is a male patient between 2 and 10 years old who had a stem cell transplant for chronic granulomatous disease, so the T cells may come from the graft donor. The CDR3 reads CSARAMTRGVYGYTF. The nucleotides read TGCAGTGCTAGAGCGATGACCCGGGGAGTTTATGGCTACACCTTC.